Sequencing of this TCR beta chain was carried out in a study of immune heterogeneity within non-small cell lung tumors. General study points: Individual patients showed largely nonoverlapping sets of high-frequency T-cell receptor beta clonotypes. Identical dominant CDR3 beta clonotypes were found recurring across a patient's tumor sites, along with site-unique high-frequency clones.

This clonotype is deemed medium-sized. What it binds is not known. In a multiplex PCR, 32 V and 13 J primers amplified TCR beta CDR3. Each CDR3 protein is one row after TCRdb ran MiXCR on the multiplex PCR reads. This sample yields approximately 4,600 distinct CDR3 sequences, of which around a third are seen a single time; 25% to 30% belongs to the top ten. This CDR3 has 16 amino acids. J was trimmed by 1 base and V by 7 bases; bases with no gene match: 12. Germline V gives CDR1 LNHDA, CDR2 SQIVND (reference sequence). Genomic DNA from bulk tumor acted as the template, and roughly 0.55 ug was loaded per sample. Biopsies that were spaced far apart were taken, several per primary tumor, during surgery. Samples came from untreated patients having curative surgery for newly diagnosed non-small cell lung cancer. Non-small cell lung cancer patients, newly diagnosed and having surgery with curative intent, served as donors.

Sample: lung tumor tissue. The chain is built from TRBV19 and TRBJ2-5, with 7 bases fitting TRBD2. The source of this sequence is a woman aged 45-65 years with non-small cell lung cancer. CDR3 bases: TGTGCCAGTAAAGGTCTGGGAGCGGGGTTCCAAGAGACCCAGTACTTC. This sequence encodes CASKGLGAGFQETQYF.